The 12 T cell receptor beta chains listed next were all sequenced from one sample in a study of T-cell reconstitution after alpha-beta-depleted transplantation in children. This sample's TCRbeta library carried unique molecular identifier barcodes. TCRdb passed the PCR reads through MiXCR, listing each CDR3 protein once. The sample records fewer than 150,000 distinct CDR3 sequences, about a tenth being singletons. The material was PBMCs, mostly from graft donor cells, obtained 180 days after TCRalphabeta/CD19-depleted stem cell transplant. The origin of the receptors is a girl under three years old who had a stem cell transplant for combined immunodeficiency, so the T cells may come from the graft donor.

This chain links TRBV20-1 with TRBJ2-3, with TRBD1 matching 11 bases. CDR1 is DFQATT, CDR2 SNEGSKA, per germline (reference sequence). The J segment lost 0 bases and the V segment lost 1 base, leaving 9 bases of the junction unmatched. This CDR3 spans 18 amino acids. The CDR3 DNA is TGCAGTGCTAGAGTCCACGGGACAGGGGGTTTTAGCACAGATACGCAGTATTTT. This sequence encodes CSARVHGTGGFSTDTQYF.

The genes are TRBV27 and TRBJ1-1; D possibly corresponds to TRBD1 (5 bases). Germline CDR1 is MNHEY and CDR2 is SMNVEV (reference sequence). The CDR3 length is 14 residues. Trimming cost V 1 base and J 4 bases, with 10 bases left between them. The CDR3: CASSLYRGGTEAFF. The CDR3, as DNA: TGTGCCAGCAGTTTATACCGCGGGGGCACTGAAGCTTTCTTT.

This clonotype was recorded a few times. V and J are TRBV7-9 and TRBJ1-1, with D maybe TRBD1 (5 bases). This CDR3 comprises 13 residues. V lost 1 base and J lost 7, with 10 bases in between. From germline, CDR1 is SEHNR and CDR2 FQNEAQ (reference sequence). The CDR3 reads CASSLGSGLEAFF. For the CDR3, the DNA is TGTGCCAGCAGCTTAGGGTCAGGGCTTGAAGCTTTCTTT.

This rearrangement joins TRBV10-3 to TRBJ1-1; D gene unclear. Germline loops: CDR1 ENHRY, CDR2 SYGVKD. CDR3 length equals 13 residues. Trimming cost V 4 bases and J 2 bases, with 8 bases left between them. CDR3 coding DNA: TGTGCCATCAGTGGACCAAGTAACACTGAAGCTTTCTTT. Translated, it gives CAISGPSNTEAFF.

The V and J genes are TRBV5-4 and TRBJ2-3; a weak D match, TRBD2 (6 bases). V lost 4 bases and J 6 bases, leaving 18 bases between the germline ends. CDR1 SGHNT and CDR2 YYREEE come from the germline V gene (reference sequence). The length of the CDR3 is 15 residues. The CDR3 loop is CASSRDGGLGDTQYF. CDR3 coding DNA: TGTGCCAGCAGCCGAGATGGGGGGTTGGGGGATACGCAGTATTTT.

The rearrangement joins TRBV27 to TRBJ1-5; the match to TRBD1 covers 10 bases. J gave up 2 bases and V 5 bases, and 12 bases lay outside the gene matches. Germline V lookup: CDR1 MNHEY, CDR2 SMNVEV (reference sequence). CDR3 size: 18 residues. The CDR3: CASSQAPGQGRGNQPQHF. CDR3 coding DNA: TGTGCCAGCAGTCAGGCTCCGGGACAGGGGAGGGGCAATCAGCCCCAGCATTTT.

The sample holds a few counts of this clonotype. The chain has TRBV7-2 and TRBJ2-3; TRBD2 matches 12 bases. With V trimmed by 4 bases and J by 6 bases, 8 bases remained unmatched. CDR1 is SGHTA and CDR2 is FQGNSA in the germline V gene. The CDR3 covers 16 residues. CDR3 DNA: TGTGCCAGCAGCTCCTCTAGCGGGGGGGCTTTTGATACGCAGTATTTT. Translated: CASSSSSGGAFDTQYF.

Many counts were recorded for this clonotype. J is TRBJ2-7 and V is TRBV12-3 or TRBV12-4; a weak D match, TRBD1 (6 bases). The CDR3 has 13 amino acids. Trimming pared 6 bases from V and 2 bases from J, leaving 11 bases between. The CDR3 region has the DNA TGTGCCAGCAGCTTAACAGGGACCTACGAGCAGTACTTC. Its translation: CASSLTGTYEQYF.

Many counts were recorded for this clonotype. The chain employs TRBV7-2 and TRBJ2-7; D is unresolved. This CDR3 is 13 amino acids long. V lost 5 bases and J lost 3, with 11 bases in between. Germline V gene sequence: CDR1 SGHTA, CDR2 FQGNSA. The DNA of the CDR3 is TGTGCCAGCAGCGCGGACCGGGTCTACGAGCAGTACTTC. Protein: CASSADRVYEQYF.

The chain uses TRBV12-3 or TRBV12-4 and TRBJ1-3; D gene uncertain. This CDR3 contains 14 residues. With 6 bases removed from V and 8 bases from J, the gap between germline ends came to 17 bases. The CDR3 region has the DNA TGTGCCAGCAGCCCTGGCAGGTGGCGAGACACCATATATTTT. Amino acids: CASSPGRWRDTIYF.

This clonotype has a count of ten or more. The J gene is TRBJ1-5, the V gene TRBV5-1, with D possibly being TRBD1 (5 bases). Germline values: CDR1 SGHRS, CDR2 YFSETQ. The ends were cut back, 0 bases at V and 0 bases at J, with 7 bases in the middle. The CDR3 length is 15 residues. CDR3 sequence: CASSLVGASNQPQHF. The CDR3 nucleotides read TGCGCCAGCAGCTTGGTCGGGGCTAGCAATCAGCCCCAGCATTTT.

This clonotype appeared a few times. This rearrangement joins TRBV20-1 to TRBJ1-1; D gene uncertain. Trimming cost V 3 bases and J 7 bases, with 15 bases left between them. The CDR3 length is 13 residues. In germline, CDR1 is DFQATT, CDR2 SNEGSKA (reference sequence). The CDR3 nucleotides are TGCAGTGCTAGTAAGCTGCTTGGCCGTGAAGCTTTCTTT. It translates to CSASKLLGREAFF.